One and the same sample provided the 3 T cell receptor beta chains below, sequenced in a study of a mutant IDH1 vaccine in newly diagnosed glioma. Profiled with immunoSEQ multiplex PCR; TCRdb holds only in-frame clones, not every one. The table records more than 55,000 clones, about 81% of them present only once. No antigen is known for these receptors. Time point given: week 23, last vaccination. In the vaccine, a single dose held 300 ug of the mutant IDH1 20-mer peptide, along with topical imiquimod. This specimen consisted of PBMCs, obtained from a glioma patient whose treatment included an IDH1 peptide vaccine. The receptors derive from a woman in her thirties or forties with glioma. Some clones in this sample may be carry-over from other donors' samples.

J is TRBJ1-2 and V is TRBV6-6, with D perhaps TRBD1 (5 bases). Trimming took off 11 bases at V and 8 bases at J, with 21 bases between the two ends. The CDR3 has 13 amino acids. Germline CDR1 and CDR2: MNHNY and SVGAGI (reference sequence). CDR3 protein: CAAGGRGQGGYTF. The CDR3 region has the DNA TGTGCCGCGGGAGGCCGGGGCCAAGGGGGCTACACCTTC.

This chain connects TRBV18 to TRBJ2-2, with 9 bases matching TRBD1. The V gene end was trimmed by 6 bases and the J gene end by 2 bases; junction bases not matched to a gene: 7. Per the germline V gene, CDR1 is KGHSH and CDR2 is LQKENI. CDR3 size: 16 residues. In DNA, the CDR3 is TGTGCCAGCTCCCGCGGGACAGGGAAAAACACCGGGGAGCTGTTTTTT. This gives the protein CASSRGTGKNTGELFF.

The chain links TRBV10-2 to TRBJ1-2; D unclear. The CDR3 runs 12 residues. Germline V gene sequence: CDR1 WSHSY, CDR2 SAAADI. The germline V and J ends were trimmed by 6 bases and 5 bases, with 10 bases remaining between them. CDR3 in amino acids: CASRSGAYGYTF. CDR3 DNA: TGCGCCAGCAGATCAGGCGCTTATGGCTACACCTTC.